The rows below give T cell receptor beta chains drawn from one sample of a study of post-analysis software for immune sequencing data. Using its own MiXCR run on the PCR reads, TCRdb lists one record per CDR3 protein. The repertoire holds fewer than 600,000 distinct CDR3 sequences, with around 40% as singletons. Sequencing input: blood. The origin of the receptors is a girl between 10 and 17 years old with multiple sclerosis. Both conserved end residues are part of each CDR3. The D gene is left open where the match is weak. Clone size is not always given. Where it is, it says once, few, many or a class for expanded clones.

clone_size,d_call,v_call,j_call,cdr3_length,cdr3_aa,cdr3_nt
.,.,TRBV7-2,TRBJ2-1,15,CASSLEGLAYNEQFF,TGTGCCAGCAGCTTAGAAGGGCTCGCCTACAATGAGCAGTTCTTC
few,TRBD2,TRBV20-1,TRBJ2-7,15,CSAAPSGRALNEQYF,TGCAGTGCTGCCCCTAGCGGGAGGGCCTTGAACGAGCAGTACTTC
.,.,TRBV24-1,TRBJ2-5,14,CATSDLRDQETQYF,TGTGCCACCAGTGATTTGCGGGACCAAGAGACCCAGTACTTC
.,TRBD1,TRBV6-2/TRBV6-3,TRBJ2-6,17,CATTRDRGFSGANVLTF,TGTGCCACAACACGGGACAGGGGGTTCTCTGGGGCCAACGTCCTGACTTTC
.,.,TRBV20-1,TRBJ2-5,13,CSARRAAEETQYF,TGCAGTGCTAGAAGGGCGGCCGAAGAGACCCAGTACTTC
once,.,TRBV7-9,TRBJ2-1,16,CASSLLGLSAYNEQFF,TGTGCCAGCAGCTTACTGGGACTCAGCGCCTACAATGAGCAGTTCTTC
few,.,TRBV7-2,TRBJ2-4,16,CASSVKGQYERNIQYF,TGTGCCAGCAGCGTGAAAGGACAGTATGAAAGAAACATTCAGTACTTC
.,.,TRBV3-1,TRBJ2-5,14,CASSQTSLGETQYF,TGTGCCAGCAGCCAAACTAGCCTGGGGGAGACCCAGTACTTC
.,.,TRBV6-2/TRBV6-3,TRBJ1-2,18,CASRINREPTPDNYGYTF,TGTGCCAGCAGGATCAACAGGGAGCCGACTCCCGATAACTATGGCTACACCTTC
.,.,TRBV20-1,TRBJ2-1,14,CSAVLGIGANEQFF,TGCAGTGCCGTGTTGGGTATTGGGGCCAATGAGCAGTTCTTC
.,.,TRBV6-5,TRBJ1-1,14,CASSYRGKNTEAFF,TGTGCCAGCAGTTACCGGGGGAAGAACACTGAAGCTTTCTTT
.,.,TRBV28,TRBJ2-5,12,CASSLSQETQYF,TGTGCCAGCAGTTTATCCCAAGAGACCCAGTACTTC
.,TRBD1,TRBV4-1,TRBJ1-4,15,CASSQVGQNNEKLFF,TGCGCCAGCAGCCAAGTGGGACAGAATAATGAAAAACTGTTTTTT
many,TRBD1,TRBV7-3,TRBJ1-4,13,CASSTGANEKLFF,TGTGCCAGCAGCACAGGGGCTAATGAAAAACTGTTTTTT
few,.,TRBV6-5,TRBJ2-3,11,CASSLGPVQYF,TGTGCCAGCAGCCTGGGACCCGTGCAGTATTTT
.,.,TRBV5-1,TRBJ1-1,16,CASSSYPQSMNTEAFF,TGCGCCAGCAGCTCGTACCCCCAGAGCATGAACACTGAAGCTTTCTTT
.,.,TRBV30,TRBJ2-5,12,CAWKQNFETQYF,TGTGCCTGGAAGCAGAATTTCGAGACCCAGTACTTC
.,.,TRBV7-2,TRBJ2-5,13,CASSPSTGETQYF,TGTGCCAGCAGCCCGAGTACCGGAGAGACCCAGTACTTC
few,.,TRBV15,TRBJ2-3,12,CATSTHTDTQYF,TGTGCCACCAGCACTCACACAGATACGCAGTATTTT
few,TRBD2,TRBV28,TRBJ2-5,17,CASSLQRTSGSWETQYF,TGTGCCAGCAGTTTACAACGGACTAGCGGGAGTTGGGAGACCCAGTACTTC
.,TRBD2,TRBV15,TRBJ2-3,14,CATSIGRGTDTQYF,TGTGCCACCAGCATTGGGCGGGGGACAGATACGCAGTATTTT
few,.,TRBV20-1,TRBJ2-7,12,CSATLASYEQYF,TGCAGTGCCACCCTAGCGAGCTACGAGCAGTACTTC
few,.,TRBV5-1,TRBJ2-7,14,CASSPTSWQGEQYF,TGCGCCAGCAGCCCAACCTCTTGGCAGGGCGAGCAGTACTTC
few,TRBD1,TRBV4-1,TRBJ1-5,18,CASSPAGDTGDSNQPQHF,TGCGCCAGCAGTCCTGCGGGGGACACAGGGGATAGCAATCAGCCCCAGCATTTT
few,.,TRBV7-2,TRBJ2-5,17,CASSFHPTGAGKETQYF,TGTGCCAGCAGCTTCCACCCGACGGGGGCGGGCAAGGAGACCCAGTACTTC
few,.,TRBV5-1,TRBJ2-5,14,CASSDRDGQETQYF,TGCGCCAGCAGCGACCGGGACGGACAAGAGACCCAGTACTTC
once,.,TRBV5-1,TRBJ2-1,15,CASSFLAKGSNEQFF,TGCGCCAGCAGCTTCCTAGCTAAGGGAAGTAATGAGCAGTTCTTC
many,.,TRBV7-2,TRBJ2-7,14,CASSRGRASAEQYF,TGTGCCAGCAGTAGGGGGAGAGCGAGTGCCGAGCAGTACTTC
few,.,TRBV29-1,TRBJ2-1,15,CSASGPTYSYNEQFF,TGCAGCGCCTCGGGACCGACATACTCCTACAATGAGCAGTTCTTC
.,TRBD1,TRBV10-3,TRBJ1-1,14,CAITRQGGITEAFF,TGTGCCATCACCAGACAGGGGGGGATCACTGAAGCTTTCTTT
.,.,TRBV3-1,TRBJ2-7,14,CASSPQRASYEQYF,TGTGCCAGCAGCCCTCAACGGGCCTCCTACGAGCAGTACTTC
.,.,TRBV12-3/TRBV12-4,TRBJ2-2,12,CASSQGPGELFF,TGTGCCAGCAGTCAGGGTCCCGGGGAGCTGTTTTTT
.,TRBD2,TRBV4-2,TRBJ2-1,16,CASSQDGLAGYNEQFF,TGTGCCAGCAGCCAGGATGGGCTAGCGGGTTACAATGAGCAGTTCTTC
.,.,TRBV20-1,TRBJ1-1,11,CSARTEFEAFF,TGCAGTGCTAGGACAGAATTCGAAGCTTTCTTT
few,.,TRBV5-1,TRBJ1-1,14,CASSQSPLNTEAFF,TGCGCCAGCAGCCAATCCCCGTTGAACACTGAAGCTTTCTTT
few,TRBD1,TRBV15,TRBJ1-2,16,CATSRDDLQGANGYTF,TGTGCCACCAGCAGAGATGATCTCCAGGGGGCGAATGGCTACACCTTC
few,TRBD2,TRBV4-3,TRBJ2-3,18,CASSQEPPLAGGMDTQYF,TGCGCCAGCAGCCAAGAACCACCACTAGCGGGAGGAATGGATACGCAGTATTTT
.,.,TRBV15,TRBJ1-3,17,CATSREGIGVDGNTIYF,TGTGCCACCAGCAGAGAGGGGATTGGGGTTGATGGAAACACCATATATTTT
.,.,TRBV6-2/TRBV6-3,TRBJ1-5,15,CASSYPDKSNQPQHF,TGTGCCAGCAGTTACCCGGACAAATCCAATCAGCCCCAGCATTTT
.,.,TRBV12-3/TRBV12-4,TRBJ2-3,11,CASSQVNTQYF,TGTGCCAGCAGCCAAGTAAATACGCAGTATTTT
.,.,TRBV9,TRBJ1-5,14,CASSPWDSNQPQHF,TGTGCCAGCAGCCCGTGGGACAGCAATCAGCCCCAGCATTTT
.,TRBD2,TRBV9,TRBJ2-5,17,CASSVDPSGSAGETQYF,TGTGCCAGCAGCGTTGACCCTAGCGGGAGTGCTGGAGAGACCCAGTACTTC
many,.,TRBV6-2/TRBV6-3,TRBJ2-1,13,CASSGGSYNEQFF,TGTGCCAGCAGTGGTGGATCCTACAATGAGCAGTTCTTC
.,.,TRBV7-2,TRBJ1-1,16,CASSLATMGRGTEAFF,TGTGCCAGCAGCTTAGCGACTATGGGGAGGGGGACTGAAGCTTTCTTT
many,TRBD2,TRBV7-9,TRBJ2-5,14,CASSPTGGEETQYF,TGTGCCAGCAGCCCCACGGGGGGAGAAGAGACCCAGTACTTC
few,TRBD1,TRBV10-3,TRBJ2-7,12,CASGQADSEQYF,TGTGCCTCGGGACAGGCCGACAGCGAGCAGTACTTC
.,TRBD1,TRBV7-2,TRBJ2-5,14,CASSSSGGIETQYF,TGTGCCAGCAGCTCCTCAGGGGGCATAGAGACCCAGTACTTC
few,TRBD1,TRBV7-9,TRBJ2-3,16,CASSPRDRERADTQYF,TGTGCCAGCAGCCCACGGGACAGGGAGAGGGCAGATACGCAGTATTTT
.,.,TRBV6-6,TRBJ1-2,12,CASEAGKDGYTF,TGTGCCAGCGAGGCAGGGAAGGATGGCTACACCTTC
.,.,TRBV24-1,TRBJ2-7,20,CATSDWDRGTSGLRDYEQYF,TGTGCCACCAGTGATTGGGACAGGGGGACTAGCGGACTCCGGGACTACGAGCAGTACTTC
few,.,TRBV28,TRBJ2-7,14,CASRISESSYEQYF,TGTGCCAGCAGGATAAGTGAGAGCTCCTACGAGCAGTACTTC
.,TRBD1,TRBV10-3,TRBJ2-7,13,CAIRRDRVREQYF,TGTGCCATCAGGAGGGACAGGGTACGCGAGCAGTACTTC
.,TRBD2,TRBV6-2/TRBV6-3,TRBJ2-7,14,CASRTSGRAYEQYF,TGTGCCAGCAGGACTAGCGGGAGGGCCTACGAGCAGTACTTC
few,TRBD2,TRBV6-1,TRBJ2-6,17,CASSGEGTNSGANVLTF,TGTGCCAGCAGTGGGGAGGGCACTAACTCTGGGGCCAACGTCCTGACTTTC
.,.,TRBV10-3,TRBJ2-5,11,CAISAEETQYF,TGTGCCATCAGTGCGGAAGAGACCCAGTACTTC